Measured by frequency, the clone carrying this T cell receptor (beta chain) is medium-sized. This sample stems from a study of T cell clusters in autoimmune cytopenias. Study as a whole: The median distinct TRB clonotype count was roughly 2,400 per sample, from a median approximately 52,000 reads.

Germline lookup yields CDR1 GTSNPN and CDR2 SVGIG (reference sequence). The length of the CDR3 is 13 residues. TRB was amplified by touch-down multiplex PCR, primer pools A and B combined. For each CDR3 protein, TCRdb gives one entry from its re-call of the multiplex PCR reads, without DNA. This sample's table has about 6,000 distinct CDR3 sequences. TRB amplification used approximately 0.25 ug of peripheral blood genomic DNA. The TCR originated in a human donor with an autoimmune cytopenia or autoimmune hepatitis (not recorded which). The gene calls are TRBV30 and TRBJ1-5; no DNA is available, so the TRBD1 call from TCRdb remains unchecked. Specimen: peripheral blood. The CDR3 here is CAWSERGFQPQHF.